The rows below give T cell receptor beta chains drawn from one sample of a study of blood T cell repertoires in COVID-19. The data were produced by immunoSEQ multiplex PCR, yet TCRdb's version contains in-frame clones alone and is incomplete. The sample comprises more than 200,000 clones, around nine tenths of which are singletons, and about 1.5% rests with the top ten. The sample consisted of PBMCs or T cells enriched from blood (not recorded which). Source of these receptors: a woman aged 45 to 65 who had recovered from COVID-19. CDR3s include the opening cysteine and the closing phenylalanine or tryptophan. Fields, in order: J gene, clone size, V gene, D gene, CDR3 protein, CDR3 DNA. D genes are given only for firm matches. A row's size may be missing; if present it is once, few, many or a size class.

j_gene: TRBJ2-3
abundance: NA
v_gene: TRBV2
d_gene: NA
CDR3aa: CASSEFTQADTQYF
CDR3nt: TGTGCCAGCAGTGAGTTCACACAAGCAGATACGCAGTATTTT

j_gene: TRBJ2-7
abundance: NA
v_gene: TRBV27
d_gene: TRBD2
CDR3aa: CASSLEGGRAGEQYF
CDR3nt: TGTGCCAGCAGTTTAGAGGGCGGGAGGGCAGGAGAGCAGTACTTC

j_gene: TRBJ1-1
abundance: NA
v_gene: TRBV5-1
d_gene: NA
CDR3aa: CASSLGPRRASATEAFF
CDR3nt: TGCGCCAGCAGCTTGGGACCCAGGCGGGCGTCGGCCACTGAAGCTTTCTTT

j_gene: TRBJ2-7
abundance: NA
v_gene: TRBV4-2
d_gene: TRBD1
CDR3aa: CASSQDLDGTGYEQYF
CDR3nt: TGTGCCAGCAGCCAAGATCTTGACGGGACAGGGTACGAGCAGTACTTC

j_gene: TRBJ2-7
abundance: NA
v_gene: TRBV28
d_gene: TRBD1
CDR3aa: CASRAGTGAAYEQYF
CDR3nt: TGTGCCAGCAGGGCCGGGACAGGGGCAGCCTACGAGCAGTACTTC

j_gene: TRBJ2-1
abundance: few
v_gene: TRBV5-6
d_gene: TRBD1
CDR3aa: CASSLGTGGNEQFF
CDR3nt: TGTGCCAGCAGCTTGGGGACAGGGGGGAATGAGCAGTTCTTC

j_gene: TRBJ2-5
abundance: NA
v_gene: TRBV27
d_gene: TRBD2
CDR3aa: CASSQRLAGVQTQYF
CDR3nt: TGTGCCAGCAGTCAAAGGCTAGCGGGAGTTCAGACCCAGTACTTC

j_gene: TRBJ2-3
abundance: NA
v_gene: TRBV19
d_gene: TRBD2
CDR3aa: CASSSSSGRSTDTQYF
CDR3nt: TGTGCCAGTAGTTCCTCTAGCGGGAGAAGCACAGATACGCAGTATTTT

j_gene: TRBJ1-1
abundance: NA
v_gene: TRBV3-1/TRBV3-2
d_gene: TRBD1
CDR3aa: CASSQLQGQAFF
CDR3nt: TGTGCCAGCAGCCAATTACAGGGGCAAGCTTTCTTT

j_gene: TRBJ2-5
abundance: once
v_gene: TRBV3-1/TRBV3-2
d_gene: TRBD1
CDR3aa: CASSQTGTGLIFETQYF
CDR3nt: TGTGCCAGCAGCCAAACCGGGACAGGCCTTATTTTTGAGACCCAGTACTTC

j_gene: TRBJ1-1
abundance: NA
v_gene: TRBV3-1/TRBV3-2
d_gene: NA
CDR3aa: CASSQGGVTEAFF
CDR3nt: TGTGCCAGCAGCCAAGGCGGGGTCACTGAAGCTTTCTTT

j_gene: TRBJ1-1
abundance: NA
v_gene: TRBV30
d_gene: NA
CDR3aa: CAWSVWVGGNTEAFF
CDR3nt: TGTGCCTGGAGTGTATGGGTCGGAGGGAACACTGAAGCTTTCTTT

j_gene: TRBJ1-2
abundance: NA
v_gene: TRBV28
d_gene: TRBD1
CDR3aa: CASSLRTGHYGYTF
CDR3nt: TGTGCCAGCAGTCTTCGGACAGGGCACTATGGCTACACCTTC

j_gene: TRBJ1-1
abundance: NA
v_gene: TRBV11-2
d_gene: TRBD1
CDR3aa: CASSLRGQGGTEAFF
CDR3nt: TGTGCCAGCAGCTTAAGGGGACAGGGAGGAACTGAAGCTTTCTTT

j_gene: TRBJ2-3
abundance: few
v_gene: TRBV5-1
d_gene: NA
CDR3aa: CASSPRGGTDTQYF
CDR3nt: TGCGCCAGCAGCCCCCGAGGGGGAACAGATACGCAGTATTTT

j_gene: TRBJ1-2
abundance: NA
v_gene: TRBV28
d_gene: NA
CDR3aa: CASSLRGLYGYTF
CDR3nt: TGTGCCAGCAGCTTACGGGGTCTATATGGCTACACCTTC

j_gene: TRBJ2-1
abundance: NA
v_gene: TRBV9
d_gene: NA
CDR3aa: CASSVVPLGGDEQFF
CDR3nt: TGTGCCAGCAGCGTAGTCCCACTAGGCGGCGATGAGCAGTTCTTC

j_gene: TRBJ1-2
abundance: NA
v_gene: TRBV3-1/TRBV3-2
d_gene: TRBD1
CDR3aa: CASSPGQGLGYTF
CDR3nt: TGTGCCAGCAGCCCGGGACAGGGGCTCGGCTACACCTTC

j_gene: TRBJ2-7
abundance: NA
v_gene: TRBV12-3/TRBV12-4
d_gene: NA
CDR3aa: CATRAGGRYEQYF
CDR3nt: TGTGCCACCCGCGCCGGGGGGCGCTACGAGCAGTACTTC

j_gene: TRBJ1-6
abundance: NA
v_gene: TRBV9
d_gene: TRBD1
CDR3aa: CASSAGTASNSPLHF
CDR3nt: TGTGCCAGCAGCGCCGGGACAGCGTCTAATTCACCCCTCCACTTT

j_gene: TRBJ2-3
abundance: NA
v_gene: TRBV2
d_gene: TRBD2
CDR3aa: CASTWTSGSGTDTQYF
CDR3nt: TGTGCGAGCACATGGACTAGCGGGAGTGGCACAGATACGCAGTATTTT

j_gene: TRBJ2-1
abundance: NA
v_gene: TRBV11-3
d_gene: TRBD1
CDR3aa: CASSEGQGTYNEQFF
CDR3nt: TGTGCCAGCAGCGAGGGACAGGGTACGTACAATGAGCAGTTCTTC

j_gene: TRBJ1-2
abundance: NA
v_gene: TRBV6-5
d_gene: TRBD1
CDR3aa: CASSRDRGPNGYTF
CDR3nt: TGTGCCAGCAGTCGGGACAGGGGGCCGAATGGCTACACCTTC

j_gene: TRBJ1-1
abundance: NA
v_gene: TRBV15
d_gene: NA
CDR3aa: CATSRDPGLVTEAFF
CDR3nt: TGTGCCACCAGCAGAGATCCAGGGCTGGTCACTGAAGCTTTCTTT

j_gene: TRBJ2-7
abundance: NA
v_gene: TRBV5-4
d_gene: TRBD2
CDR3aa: CASSLVASGAYEQYF
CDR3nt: TGTGCCAGCAGCTTGGTGGCTAGCGGGGCCTACGAGCAGTACTTC

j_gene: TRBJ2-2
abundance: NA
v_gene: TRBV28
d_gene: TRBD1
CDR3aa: CASIRGQGEGELFF
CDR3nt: TGTGCCAGCATCCGAGGACAGGGGGAGGGGGAGCTGTTTTTT

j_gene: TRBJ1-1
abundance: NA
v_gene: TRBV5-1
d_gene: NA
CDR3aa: CASKIEPLGNTEAFF
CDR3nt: TGCGCCAGCAAGATAGAACCTCTCGGGAACACTGAAGCTTTCTTT

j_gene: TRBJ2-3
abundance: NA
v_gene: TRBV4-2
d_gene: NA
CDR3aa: CASSLRDSGMSTDTQYF
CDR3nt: TGTGCCAGCAGCCTAAGAGATTCAGGAATGAGCACAGATACGCAGTATTTT

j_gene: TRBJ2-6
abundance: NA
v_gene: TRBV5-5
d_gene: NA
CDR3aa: CASSLVYFSGANVLTF
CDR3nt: TGTGCCAGCAGCTTGGTCTACTTCTCTGGGGCCAACGTCCTGACTTTC

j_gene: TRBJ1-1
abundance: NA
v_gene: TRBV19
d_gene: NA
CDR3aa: CASSLGFLMNTEAFF
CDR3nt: TGTGCCAGTAGTTTAGGCTTTCTAATGAACACTGAAGCTTTCTTT

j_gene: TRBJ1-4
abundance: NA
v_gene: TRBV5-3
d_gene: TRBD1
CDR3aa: CARSSRDREDNEKLFF
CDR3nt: TGTGCCAGAAGCTCCAGGGACAGGGAAGATAATGAAAAACTGTTTTTT

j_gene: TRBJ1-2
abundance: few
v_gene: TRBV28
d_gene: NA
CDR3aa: CASSHSLSYGYTF
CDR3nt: TGTGCCAGCAGTCACAGCCTCTCCTATGGCTACACCTTC

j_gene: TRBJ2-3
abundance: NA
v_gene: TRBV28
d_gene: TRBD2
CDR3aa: CASSQTSGSTDTQYF
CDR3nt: TGTGCCAGCAGTCAGACTAGCGGGTCCACAGATACGCAGTATTTT

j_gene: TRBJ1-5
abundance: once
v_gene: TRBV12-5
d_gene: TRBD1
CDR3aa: CASGLGQGINQPQHF
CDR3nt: TGTGCTAGTGGTTTGGGACAGGGGATCAATCAGCCCCAGCATTTT

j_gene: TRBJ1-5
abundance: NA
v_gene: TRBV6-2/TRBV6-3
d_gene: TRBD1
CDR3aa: CASSYGTGVSSNQPQHF
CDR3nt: TGTGCCAGCAGTTACGGGACAGGGGTGAGCAGCAATCAGCCCCAGCATTTT

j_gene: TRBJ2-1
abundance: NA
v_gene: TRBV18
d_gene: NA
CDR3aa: CASSPPEAGTSYNEQFF
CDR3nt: TGTGCCAGCTCACCACCCGAAGCCGGGACAAGTTACAATGAGCAGTTCTTC

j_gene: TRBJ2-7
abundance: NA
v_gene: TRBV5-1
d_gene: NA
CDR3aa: CASSPVQRSATPFGGQYF
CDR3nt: TGCGCCAGCAGCCCGGTACAACGCAGCGCTACACCCTTCGGCGGGCAGTACTTC

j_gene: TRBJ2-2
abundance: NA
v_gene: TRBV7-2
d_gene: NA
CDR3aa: CASSLEPDRKNTGELFF
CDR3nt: TGTGCCAGCAGCTTAGAACCCGACAGGAAGAACACCGGGGAGCTGTTTTTT

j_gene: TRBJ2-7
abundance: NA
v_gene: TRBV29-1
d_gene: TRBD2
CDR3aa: CSVGGGRSEEQYF
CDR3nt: TGCAGCGTCGGTGGCGGGAGATCCGAAGAGCAGTACTTC

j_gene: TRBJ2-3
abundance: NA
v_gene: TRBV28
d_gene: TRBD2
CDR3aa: CASVHRSGRVVDTQYF
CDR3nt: TGTGCCAGCGTTCATCGTAGCGGGAGGGTTGTAGATACGCAGTATTTT

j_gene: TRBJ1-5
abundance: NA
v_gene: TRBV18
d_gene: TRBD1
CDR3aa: CASSITGDFNQPQHF
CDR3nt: TGTGCCAGCTCGATCACAGGGGATTTTAATCAGCCCCAGCATTTT

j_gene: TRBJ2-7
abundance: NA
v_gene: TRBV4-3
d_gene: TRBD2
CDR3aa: CASSQDVAGQFEQYF
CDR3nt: TGCGCCAGCAGCCAAGATGTAGCGGGACAATTCGAGCAGTACTTC

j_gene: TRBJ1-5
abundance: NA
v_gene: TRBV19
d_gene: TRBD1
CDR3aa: CASSITGGGQPQHF
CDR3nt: TGTGCCAGTAGTATCACAGGGGGCGGGCAGCCCCAGCATTTT

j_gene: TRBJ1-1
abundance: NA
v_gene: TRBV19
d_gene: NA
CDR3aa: CASSISAGKKTEAFF
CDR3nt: TGTGCCAGTAGTATATCAGCAGGGAAAAAGACTGAAGCTTTCTTT

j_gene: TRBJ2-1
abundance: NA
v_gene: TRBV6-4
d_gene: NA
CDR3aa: CASSDSGDLGDEQFF
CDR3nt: TGTGCCAGCAGTGACTCTGGGGACTTGGGGGATGAGCAGTTCTTC

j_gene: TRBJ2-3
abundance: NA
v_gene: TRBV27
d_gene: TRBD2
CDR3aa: CASSYRLAGVGDTQYF
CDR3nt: TGTGCCAGCAGCTACCGACTAGCGGGAGTGGGAGATACGCAGTATTTT

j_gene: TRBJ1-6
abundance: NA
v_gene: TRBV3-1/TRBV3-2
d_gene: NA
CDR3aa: CASSQNGFNSPLHF
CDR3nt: TGTGCCAGCAGCCAAAACGGGTTTAATTCACCCCTCCACTTT

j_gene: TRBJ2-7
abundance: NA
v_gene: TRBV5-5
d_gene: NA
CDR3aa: CASSLLGDYEQYF
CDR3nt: TGTGCCAGCAGCTTGCTAGGGGACTACGAGCAGTACTTC

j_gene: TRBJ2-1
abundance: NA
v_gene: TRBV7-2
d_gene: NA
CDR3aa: CASSPAAGNYNEQFF
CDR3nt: TGTGCCAGCAGCCCGGCTGCGGGGAACTACAATGAGCAGTTCTTC

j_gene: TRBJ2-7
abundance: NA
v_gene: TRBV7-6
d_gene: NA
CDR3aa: CASSFPLAEQYF
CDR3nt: TGTGCCAGCAGCTTTCCCCTGGCCGAGCAGTACTTC